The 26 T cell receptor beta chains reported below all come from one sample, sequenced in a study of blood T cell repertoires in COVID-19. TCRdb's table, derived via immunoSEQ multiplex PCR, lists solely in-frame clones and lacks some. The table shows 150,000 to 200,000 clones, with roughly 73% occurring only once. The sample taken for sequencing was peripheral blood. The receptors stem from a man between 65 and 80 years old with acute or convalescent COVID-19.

The CDR3 DNA sequence: TGTGCCAGCAGCTTTCTAGCGGGGGTCCAAAACGGTGAGCAGTTCTTC. Its protein product is CASSFLAGVQNGEQFF. The chain couples TRBV7-6 to TRBJ2-1; TRBD2 agrees at 10 bases. CDR1 and CDR2 (germline): SGHVS, FNYEAQ. The trim removed 3 bases at V and 9 bases at J, leaving 11 bases unmatched. The CDR3 spans 16 residues.

The DNA for the CDR3 is TGTGCCAGCAGTGAAGGCTTGGGACTAGGGGAGCAGTACTTC. Protein: CASSEGLGLGEQYF. The chain carries TRBV6-1 and TRBJ2-7; TRBD2 matches 8 bases. V trimming: 1 base; J trimming: 7 bases; junction bases outside the gene matches: 6. CDR1 and CDR2 from the germline V gene are MNHNS and SASEGT. This CDR3 is 14 amino acids long.

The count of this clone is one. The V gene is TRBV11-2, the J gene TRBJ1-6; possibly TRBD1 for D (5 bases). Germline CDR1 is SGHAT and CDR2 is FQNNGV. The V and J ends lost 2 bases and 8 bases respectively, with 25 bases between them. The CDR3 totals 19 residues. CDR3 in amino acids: CASSLQPPRGGILDSPLHF. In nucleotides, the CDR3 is TGTGCCAGCAGCTTACAGCCCCCCCGGGGGGGGATATTAGATTCACCCCTCCACTTT.

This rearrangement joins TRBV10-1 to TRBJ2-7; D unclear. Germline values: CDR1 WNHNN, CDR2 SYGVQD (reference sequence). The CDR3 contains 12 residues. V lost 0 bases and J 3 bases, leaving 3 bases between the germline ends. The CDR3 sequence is CASSESIYEQYF. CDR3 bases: TGCGCCAGCAGTGAGTCCATCTACGAGCAGTACTTC.

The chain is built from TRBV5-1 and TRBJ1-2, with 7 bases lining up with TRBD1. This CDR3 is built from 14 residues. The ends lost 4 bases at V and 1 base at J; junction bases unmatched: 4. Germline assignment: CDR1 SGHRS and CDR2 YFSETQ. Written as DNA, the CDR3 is TGCGCCAGCAGCCCAGGGACAGATAACTATGGCTACACCTTC. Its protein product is CASSPGTDNYGYTF.

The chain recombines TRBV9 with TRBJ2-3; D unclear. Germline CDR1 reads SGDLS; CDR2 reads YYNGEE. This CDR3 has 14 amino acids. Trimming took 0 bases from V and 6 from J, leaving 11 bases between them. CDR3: CASSVALDWDTQYF. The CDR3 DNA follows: TGTGCCAGCAGCGTAGCGTTAGACTGGGATACGCAGTATTTT.

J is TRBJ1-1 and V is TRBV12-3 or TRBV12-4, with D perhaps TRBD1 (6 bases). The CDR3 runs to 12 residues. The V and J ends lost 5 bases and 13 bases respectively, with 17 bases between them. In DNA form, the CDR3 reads TGTGCCAGCAGTCGACAGGTCCCCTCACTTTTCTTT. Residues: CASSRQVPSLFF.

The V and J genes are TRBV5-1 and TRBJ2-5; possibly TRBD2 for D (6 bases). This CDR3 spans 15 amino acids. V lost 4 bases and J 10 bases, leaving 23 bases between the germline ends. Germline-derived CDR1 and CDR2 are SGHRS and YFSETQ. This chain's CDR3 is CASSLIGDSSGGQYF. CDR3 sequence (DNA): TGCGCCAGCAGCCTGATTGGGGACTCCTCGGGTGGCCAGTACTTC.

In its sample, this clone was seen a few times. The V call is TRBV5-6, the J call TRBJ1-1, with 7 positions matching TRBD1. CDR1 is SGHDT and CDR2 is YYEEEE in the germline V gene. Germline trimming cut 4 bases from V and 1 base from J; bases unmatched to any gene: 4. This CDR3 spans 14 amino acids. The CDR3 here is CASSPTGRNTEAFF. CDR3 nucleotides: TGTGCCAGCAGCCCGACAGGGAGGAACACTGAAGCTTTCTTT. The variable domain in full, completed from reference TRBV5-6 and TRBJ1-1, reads DAGVTQSPTHLIKTRGQQVTLRCSPKSGHDTVSWYQQALGQGPQFIFQYYEEEERQRGNFPDRFSGHQFPNYSSELNVNALLLGDSALYLCASSPTGRNTEAFFGQGTRLTVV.

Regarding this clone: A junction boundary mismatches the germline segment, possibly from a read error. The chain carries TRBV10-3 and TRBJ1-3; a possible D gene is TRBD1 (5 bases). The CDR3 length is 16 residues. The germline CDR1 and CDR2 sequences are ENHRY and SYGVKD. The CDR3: CAISESTTAPGTTIYF. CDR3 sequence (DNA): TGTGCCATCAGTGAGTCGACGACAGCTCCTGGAACCACCATATATTTT.

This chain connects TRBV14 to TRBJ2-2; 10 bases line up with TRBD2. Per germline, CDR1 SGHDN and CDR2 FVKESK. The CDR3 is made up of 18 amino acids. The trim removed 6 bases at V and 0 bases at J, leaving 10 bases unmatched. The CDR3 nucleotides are TGTGCCAGCAGTCCAAGAGGTAGCGGGGGGTCGAACACCGGGGAGCTGTTTTTT. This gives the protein CASSPRGSGGSNTGELFF.

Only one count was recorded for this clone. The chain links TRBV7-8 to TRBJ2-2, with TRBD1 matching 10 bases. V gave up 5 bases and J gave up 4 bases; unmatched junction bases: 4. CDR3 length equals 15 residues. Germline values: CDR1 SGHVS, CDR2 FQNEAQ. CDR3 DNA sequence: TGTGCCAGCAGCAAGGGGACAGGGGCCACCGGGGAGCTGTTTTTT. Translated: CASSKGTGATGELFF.

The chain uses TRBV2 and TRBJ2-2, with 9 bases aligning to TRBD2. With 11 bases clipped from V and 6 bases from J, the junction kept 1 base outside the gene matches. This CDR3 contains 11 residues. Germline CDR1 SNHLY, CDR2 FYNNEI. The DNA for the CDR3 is TGTGCCGCTAGCGGGGCCGGGGAGCTGTTTTTT. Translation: CAASGAGELFF.

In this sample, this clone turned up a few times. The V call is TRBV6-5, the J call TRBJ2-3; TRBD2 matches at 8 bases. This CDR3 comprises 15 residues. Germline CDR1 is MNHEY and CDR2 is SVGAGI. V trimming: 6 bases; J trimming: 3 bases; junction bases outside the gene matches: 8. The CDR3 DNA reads TGTGCCAGCAGCCCCTGGCGGGGGGCGACAGATACGCAGTATTTT. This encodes CASSPWRGATDTQYF.

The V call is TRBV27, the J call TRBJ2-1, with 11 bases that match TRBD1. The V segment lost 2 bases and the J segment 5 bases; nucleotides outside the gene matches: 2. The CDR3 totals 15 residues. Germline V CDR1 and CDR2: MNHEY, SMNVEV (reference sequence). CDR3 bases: TGTGCCAGCAGTTTACCGGGACAGGGGGACAATGAGCAGTTCTTC. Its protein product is CASSLPGQGDNEQFF.

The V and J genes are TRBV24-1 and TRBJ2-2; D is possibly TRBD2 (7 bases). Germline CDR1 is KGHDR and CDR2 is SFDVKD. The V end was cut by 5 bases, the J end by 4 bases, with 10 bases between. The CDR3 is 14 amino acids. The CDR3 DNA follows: TGTGCCACCAGTGTGGGGGGGGCCACCGGGGAGCTGTTTTTT. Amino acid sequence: CATSVGGATGELFF.

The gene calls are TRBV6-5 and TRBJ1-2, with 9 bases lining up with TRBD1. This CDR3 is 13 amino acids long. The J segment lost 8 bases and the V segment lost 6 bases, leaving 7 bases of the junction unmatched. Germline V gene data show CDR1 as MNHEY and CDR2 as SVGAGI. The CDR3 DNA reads TGTGCCAGCAGAGTACAGGGGGCGTTGGGCTACACCTTC. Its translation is CASRVQGALGYTF.

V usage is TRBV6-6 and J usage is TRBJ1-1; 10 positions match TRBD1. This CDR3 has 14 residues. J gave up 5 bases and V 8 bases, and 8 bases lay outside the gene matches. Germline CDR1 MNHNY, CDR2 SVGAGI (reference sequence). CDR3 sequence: CASRQTGGETEAFF. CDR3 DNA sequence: TGTGCCAGCCGCCAGACAGGGGGCGAGACTGAAGCTTTCTTT.

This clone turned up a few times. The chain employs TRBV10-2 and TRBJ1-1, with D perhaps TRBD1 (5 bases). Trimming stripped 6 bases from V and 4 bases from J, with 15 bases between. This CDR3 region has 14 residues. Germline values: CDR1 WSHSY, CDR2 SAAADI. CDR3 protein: CASSGVKTATEAFF. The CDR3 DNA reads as TGCGCCAGCAGCGGCGTAAAGACAGCCACTGAAGCTTTCTTT.

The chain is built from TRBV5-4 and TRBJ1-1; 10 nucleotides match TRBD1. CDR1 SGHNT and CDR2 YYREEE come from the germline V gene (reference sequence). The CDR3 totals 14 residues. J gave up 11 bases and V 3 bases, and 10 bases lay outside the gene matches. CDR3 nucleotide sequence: TGTGCCAGCAGCTCCGGGACAGGGGAGTTCGAGGCTTTCTTT. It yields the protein CASSSGTGEFEAFF. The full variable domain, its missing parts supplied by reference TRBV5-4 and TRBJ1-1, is ETGVTQSPTHLIKTRGQQVTLRCSSQSGHNTVSWYQQALGQGPQFIFQYYREEENGRGNFPPRFSGLQFPNYSSELNVNALELDDSALYLCASSSGTGEFEAFFGQGTRLTVV.

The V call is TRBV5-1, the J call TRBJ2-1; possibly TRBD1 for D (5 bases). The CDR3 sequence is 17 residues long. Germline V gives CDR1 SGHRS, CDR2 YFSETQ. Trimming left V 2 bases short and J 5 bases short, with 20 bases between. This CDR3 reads CASSFISTFQGDNEQFF. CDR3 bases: TGCGCCAGCAGCTTTATCTCGACCTTTCAAGGGGACAATGAGCAGTTCTTC.

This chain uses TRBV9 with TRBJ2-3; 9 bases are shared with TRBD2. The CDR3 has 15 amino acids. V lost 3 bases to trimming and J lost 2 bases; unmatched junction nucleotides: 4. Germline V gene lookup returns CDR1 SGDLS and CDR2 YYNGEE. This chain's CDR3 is CASSGLAGHTDTQYF. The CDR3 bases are TGTGCCAGCAGCGGCCTAGCGGGACACACAGATACGCAGTATTTT.

For the CDR3, the DNA is TGCAGTGCTAGTCAGACAGGGGCGGGTGAAGCTTTCTTT. Its translation is CSASQTGAGEAFF. This sequence joins TRBV20-1 and TRBJ1-1; 8 nucleotides match TRBD1. Germline lookup yields CDR1 DFQATT and CDR2 SNEGSKA (reference sequence). V lost 3 bases, J lost 7 bases, and 7 bases stayed unmatched. The CDR3 loop spans 13 amino acids.

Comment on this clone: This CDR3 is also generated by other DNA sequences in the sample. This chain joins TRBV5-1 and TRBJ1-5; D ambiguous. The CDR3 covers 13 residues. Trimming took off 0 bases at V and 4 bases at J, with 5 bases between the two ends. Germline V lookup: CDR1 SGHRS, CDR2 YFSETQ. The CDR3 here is CASSLAGNQPQHF. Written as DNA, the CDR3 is TGCGCCAGCAGCTTGGCGGGAAATCAGCCCCAGCATTTT.

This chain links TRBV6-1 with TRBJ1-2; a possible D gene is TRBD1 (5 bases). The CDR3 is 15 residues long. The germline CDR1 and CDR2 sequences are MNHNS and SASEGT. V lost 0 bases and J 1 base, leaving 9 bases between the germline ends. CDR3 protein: CASSEALDSNYGYTF. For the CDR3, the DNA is TGTGCCAGCAGTGAAGCTTTAGACAGTAACTATGGCTACACCTTC.

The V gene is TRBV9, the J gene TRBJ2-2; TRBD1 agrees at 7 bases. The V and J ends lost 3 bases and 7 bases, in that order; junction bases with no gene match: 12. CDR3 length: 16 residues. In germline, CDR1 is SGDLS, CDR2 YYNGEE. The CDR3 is CASSARQGSQIGELFF. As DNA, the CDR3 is TGTGCCAGCAGCGCGCGACAGGGTAGTCAAATCGGGGAGCTGTTTTTT. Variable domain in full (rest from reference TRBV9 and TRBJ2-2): DSGVTQTPKHLITATGQRVTLRCSPRSGDLSVYWYQQSLDQGLQFLIQYYNGEERAKGNILERFSAQQFPDLHSELNLSSLELGDSALYFCASSARQGSQIGELFFGEGSRLTVL.